These 30 T cell receptor beta chains originate from one sample sequenced in a study of shared clonotypes between healthy human individuals. Data came from immunoSEQ multiplex PCR; TCRdb stores just in-frame clones and leaves some out. Among approximately 500,000 clones, almost 97% were seen once, and the ten largest hold approximately 0.06%. The sample consisted of naive CD4+ T cells sorted from blood. The subset is: CD45RA+ positively selected. The receptors were sampled from a woman aged 25 to 39 in good health.

The V and J genes are TRBV20-1 and TRBJ2-3; no clear D. This CDR3 contains 11 residues. Germline V gene sequence: CDR1 DFQATT, CDR2 SNEGSKA (reference sequence). V gave up 0 bases and J gave up 14 bases, with 12 bases separating them. CDR3 coding DNA: TGCAGTGCTAGAGATCCGGCCTCGAGGTATTTT. This translates into CSARDPASRYF.

The chain couples TRBV11-2 to TRBJ1-5, with D maybe TRBD1 (5 bases). Trimming took off 3 bases at V and 2 bases at J, with 11 bases between the two ends. The length of the CDR3 is 15 residues. Germline CDR1 and CDR2: SGHAT and FQNNGV. Here the CDR3 reads CASSLGEVGNQPQHF. CDR3 bases: TGTGCCAGCAGCTTGGGGGAAGTTGGCAATCAGCCCCAGCATTTT.

This rearrangement joins TRBV2 to TRBJ2-7; TRBD1 aligns across 9 bases. Trimming took 7 bases from V and 3 from J; bases not matched to a gene: 4. CDR3 length: 13 amino acids. Germline CDR1 is SNHLY and CDR2 is FYNNEI. The CDR3 nucleotides read TGTGCCAGCAATGGACAGGGGCTCTACGAGCAGTACTTC. This translates into CASNGQGLYEQYF.

This chain links TRBV5-5 with TRBJ2-1, with TRBD1 identical over 10 bases. Germline lookup yields CDR1 SGHKS and CDR2 YYEKEE (reference sequence). The CDR3 is 14 amino acids. V was clipped by 6 bases and J by 6 bases; unmatched bases: 6. The CDR3 nucleotides are TGTGCCAGCACCGGACAGGGGGGTGTCAATGAGCAGTTCTTC. It yields the protein CASTGQGGVNEQFF. The whole variable domain, remainder taken from reference TRBV5-5 and TRBJ2-1, is DAGVTQSPTHLIKTRGQQVTLRCSPISGHKSVSWYQQVLGQGPQFIFQYYEKEERGRGNFPDRFSARQFPNYSSELNVNALLLGDSALYLCASTGQGGVNEQFFGPGTRLTVL.

For the CDR3, the DNA is TGTGCCAGCAGCTGGGAGGACAGATCGGCTGAAGCTTTCTTT. Translated, it gives CASSWEDRSAEAFF. The rearrangement links TRBV5-4 to TRBJ1-1; a weak D match, TRBD1 (6 bases). This CDR3 comprises 14 residues. V was shortened by 3 bases and J by 6 bases, with 15 bases between the two germline ends. The V gene's germline CDR1 is SGHNT and CDR2 YYREEE (reference sequence).

V is TRBV7-8 and J is TRBJ1-3, with D hard to call. Looked up from germline, CDR1 is SGHVS and CDR2 is FQNEAQ. The CDR3 length is 15 residues. The V end was cut by 1 base, the J end by 2 bases, with 9 bases between. Here the CDR3 DNA reads TGTGCCAGCAGCTTAGGACCCAGGACTGGAAACACCATATATTTT. It encodes CASSLGPRTGNTIYF.

The rearrangement joins TRBV19 to TRBJ2-1; D not certain. Looked up from germline, CDR1 is LNHDA and CDR2 is SQIVND (reference sequence). Trimming removed 0 bases from V and 7 bases from J, with 13 bases in between. CDR3 length equals 15 residues. This CDR3 is CASSIDLGVSNEQFF. CDR3 bases: TGTGCCAGTAGTATAGATCTTGGAGTCTCTAATGAGCAGTTCTTC.

The CDR3 sequence is CASSLIPGLGQPQHF. As DNA, the CDR3 is TGTGCCAGCAGTTTAATTCCTGGACTTGGACAGCCCCAGCATTTT. The J gene is TRBJ1-5, the V gene TRBV28; D remains unclear. Germline values: CDR1 MDHEN, CDR2 SYDVKM. The CDR3 has 15 amino acids. V gave up 2 bases and J gave up 7 bases, with 15 bases separating them.

In regard to this clone: The same CDR3 is also encoded by other DNA sequences in this sample. The rearrangement joins TRBV5-1 to TRBJ1-3; tentatively, D is TRBD1 (5 bases). The ends were cut back, 4 bases at V and 4 bases at J, with 9 bases in the middle. The CDR3 length is 13 residues. Germline-derived CDR1 and CDR2 are SGHRS and YFSETQ. In DNA, the CDR3 is TGCGCCAGCAGCGGGGACTCGGGAAACACCATATATTTT. It codes for CASSGDSGNTIYF.

V usage is TRBV11-2 and J usage is TRBJ2-2; D is uncertain. Germline V CDR1 and CDR2: SGHAT, FQNNGV. Trimming shortened V by 7 bases and J by 5 bases, and 20 bases separated the two germline ends. The CDR3 contains 16 residues. This chain's CDR3 is CASKTYQGSRTGELFF. The CDR3 DNA reads TGTGCCAGCAAAACATATCAAGGCTCGCGAACCGGGGAGCTGTTTTTT.

The gene calls are TRBV10-1 and TRBJ2-1; D not certain. Germline values: CDR1 WNHNN, CDR2 SYGVQD (reference sequence). V was pared by 3 bases and J by 0 bases, with 9 bases between. The CDR3 loop spans 15 amino acids. DNA for the CDR3: TGCGCCAGCAGTGATCCATCTAGCTCCTACAATGAGCAGTTCTTC. Protein: CASSDPSSSYNEQFF.

V and J are TRBV19 and TRBJ1-1; TRBD1 matches at 10 bases. V lost 4 bases to trimming and J lost 5 bases; unmatched junction nucleotides: 10. This CDR3 comprises 16 residues. Per the germline V gene, CDR1 is LNHDA and CDR2 is SQIVND (reference sequence). In DNA form, the CDR3 reads TGTGCCAGTAGTACCCCGACAGGGGGCGCGATTACTGAAGCTTTCTTT. The encoded protein is CASSTPTGGAITEAFF. Looking up the rest from reference TRBV19 and TRBJ1-1 gives the full variable domain: DGGITQSPKYLFRKEGQNVTLSCEQNLNHDAMYWYRQDPGQGLRLIYYSQIVNDFQKGDIAEGYSVSREKKESFPLTVTSAQKNPTAFYLCASSTPTGGAITEAFFGQGTRLTVV.

V and J are TRBV30 and TRBJ2-5; D not resolved. The length of the CDR3 is 13 residues. V lost 2 bases, J lost 4 bases, and 11 bases lay in between. From germline, CDR1 is GTSNPN and CDR2 SVGIG (reference sequence). CDR3 DNA sequence: TGTGCCTGGAGTAGGGCTTCCAGAGAGACCCAGTACTTC. Its protein product is CAWSRASRETQYF.

The chain combines TRBV19 with TRBJ2-2, with D uncertain. From germline, CDR1 is LNHDA and CDR2 SQIVND (reference sequence). The CDR3 totals 15 residues. V lost 1 base and J 5 bases, leaving 11 bases between the germline ends. CDR3 loop: CASSIVYTPTGELFF. Here the CDR3 DNA reads TGTGCCAGTAGTATAGTTTACACACCTACCGGGGAGCTGTTTTTT. Based on the CDR3 plus reference TRBV19 and TRBJ2-2, the full variable domain is DGGITQSPKYLFRKEGQNVTLSCEQNLNHDAMYWYRQDPGQGLRLIYYSQIVNDFQKGDIAEGYSVSREKKESFPLTVTSAQKNPTAFYLCASSIVYTPTGELFFGEGSRLTVL.

The chain combines TRBV29-1 with TRBJ2-7; 7 nucleotides agree with TRBD1. After removal of 5 bases from V and 2 bases from J, the junction contained 6 bases not matched to a gene. Looked up from germline, CDR1 is SQVTM and CDR2 is ANQGSEA. The CDR3 extends over 13 amino acids. In DNA form, the CDR3 reads TGCAGCGTTACCGGGACAGCAGCCTACGAGCAGTACTTC. It yields the protein CSVTGTAAYEQYF.

The chain is built from TRBV2 and TRBJ1-5; D remains unclear. The germline V gene encodes CDR1 SNHLY and CDR2 FYNNEI. The CDR3 length is 17 residues. Trimming shortened V by 1 base and J by 2 bases, and 15 bases separated the two germline ends. The DNA for the CDR3 is TGTGCCAGCAGTGAAGGTCTCTTAGGATCTGGCAATCAGCCCCAGCATTTT. Its translation is CASSEGLLGSGNQPQHF.

This chain uses TRBV5-1 with TRBJ1-4, with D unresolved. The germline V gene encodes CDR1 SGHRS and CDR2 YFSETQ. Trimming took 5 bases from V and 5 from J, leaving 10 bases between them. The CDR3 totals 13 residues. Written as DNA, the CDR3 is TGCGCCAGCAGAGGGCGGCCAAATGAAAAACTGTTTTTT. Translation: CASRGRPNEKLFF.

This sequence joins TRBV10-1 and TRBJ2-3; 7 positions match TRBD1. The CDR3 is 14 amino acids. The V gene's germline CDR1 is WNHNN and CDR2 SYGVQD (reference sequence). J lost 3 bases, V lost 5 bases, and 5 bases had no gene match. CDR3 bases: TGCGCCAGCAGTACGGGACAGATAACAGATACGCAGTATTTT. Translated: CASSTGQITDTQYF.

In the case of this clone: The same CDR3 arises from other DNA sequences in this sample as well. This chain connects TRBV2 to TRBJ1-2; weak D call: TRBD1 (5 bases). CDR3 size: 14 residues. CDR1 and CDR2 from the germline V gene are SNHLY and FYNNEI. Trimming left V 2 bases short and J 4 bases short, with 11 bases between. CDR3 DNA sequence: TGTGCCAGCAGTGAAAGTGGGGGTGTCTATGGCTACACCTTC. Its protein product is CASSESGGVYGYTF.

This rearrangement joins TRBV1 to TRBJ2-3; the tabulated D call, TRBD2, remains unverified against the DNA. TRBV1 is labeled a pseudogene. The CDR3 runs to 14 residues. CDR3 nucleotide sequence: TGCACCAGCAGCCAGATTCGGGTTAAAGATACGCAGTATTTT. Residues: CTSSQIRVKDTQYF.

The chain couples TRBV18 to TRBJ1-1, with D possibly being TRBD1 (6 bases). This CDR3 is 13 amino acids long. Trimming took off 4 bases at V and 3 bases at J, with 9 bases between the two ends. Germline assignment: CDR1 KGHSH and CDR2 LQKENI. The CDR3 nucleotides read TGTGCCAGCTCACTCAGACAGGACACTGAAGCTTTCTTT. The encoded protein is CASSLRQDTEAFF.

The chain recombines TRBV21-1 with TRBJ1-4; no check of the table's D call, TRBD1, against the DNA was made. TRBV21-1 is a pseudogene locus. The CDR3 is 19 amino acids. CDR3 sequence (DNA): TGTGCCAGCAGCAAAGAAGGGCAGCTTACAGGTAGGACTAATGAAAAACTGTTTTTT. As protein: CASSKEGQLTGRTNEKLFF.

The chain couples TRBV6-1 to TRBJ2-2; D uncertain. Germline V gives CDR1 MNHNS, CDR2 SASEGT. V was cut by 2 bases and J by 8 bases, with 12 bases left in between. The CDR3 extends over 14 amino acids. CDR3 sequence: CASSEFGPGGELFF. For the CDR3, the DNA is TGTGCCAGCAGTGAATTTGGTCCCGGGGGGGAGCTGTTTTTT.

The chain joins TRBV11-1 to TRBJ2-2; TRBD2 matches at 7 bases. The CDR3 sequence is 19 residues long. The junction had 19 bases not matched to a gene; V was cut back by 5 bases and J by 4 bases. Germline assignment: CDR1 SGHAT and CDR2 FQDESV (reference sequence). CDR3 sequence reads: CASSPLVLATSSGTGELFF. The CDR3, as DNA: TGTGCCAGCAGCCCACTCGTACTAGCGACCTCCTCAGGCACCGGGGAGCTGTTTTTT.

Remarks on this clone: Different DNA sequences within this sample yield the same CDR3. The chain has TRBV4-1 and TRBJ2-5; D ambiguous. CDR3 length: 13 amino acids. Germline assignment: CDR1 MGHRA and CDR2 YSYEKL. Trimming took off 1 base at V and 5 bases at J, with 8 bases between the two ends. CDR3 nucleotides: TGCGCCAGCAGCCAAGGGTCGCGGGAGACCCAGTACTTC. Translated: CASSQGSRETQYF.

Comment on this clone: The sample carries other DNA sequences with the same CDR3. The chain carries TRBV19 and TRBJ1-5, with 7 bases fitting TRBD1. CDR1 and CDR2 from the germline V gene are LNHDA and SQIVND (reference sequence). The CDR3 is 14 amino acids. Trimming at V came to 3 bases and at J to 2 bases, leaving 1 base not matched to a gene. CDR3 DNA sequence: TGTGCCAGTAGTATTACAGGGGGCAATCAGCCCCAGCATTTT. Translating gives CASSITGGNQPQHF. Using reference TRBV19 and TRBJ1-5 for the parts outside the CDR3, the full variable domain is DGGITQSPKYLFRKEGQNVTLSCEQNLNHDAMYWYRQDPGQGLRLIYYSQIVNDFQKGDIAEGYSVSREKKESFPLTVTSAQKNPTAFYLCASSITGGNQPQHFGDGTRLSIL.

The gene calls are TRBV6-6 and TRBJ2-5; no firm D call. V lost 6 bases and J 6 bases, leaving 11 bases between the germline ends. The CDR3 has 12 amino acids. Germline CDR1 and CDR2: MNHNY and SVGAGI (reference sequence). This chain's CDR3 is CASSPSRQTQYF. CDR3 DNA: TGTGCCAGCAGCCCTTCTCGGCAGACCCAGTACTTC.

The CDR3 region is CASSRTSGSSVDTQYF. CDR3 coding DNA: TGTGCCAGCTCACGGACTAGCGGGAGTTCTGTAGATACGCAGTATTTT. This chain joins TRBV18 and TRBJ2-3; 13 bases line up with TRBD2. The trim removed 4 bases at V and 5 bases at J, leaving 6 bases unmatched. Germline CDR1 and CDR2: KGHSH and LQKENI. This CDR3 region has 16 residues.

The chain carries TRBV5-1 and TRBJ2-3, with D maybe TRBD2 (5 bases). The CDR3 extends over 15 amino acids. In germline, CDR1 is SGHRS, CDR2 YFSETQ. V lost 3 bases to trimming and J lost 2 bases, with 13 bases between them. CDR3 coding DNA: TGCGCCAGCAGCTCCAGACTAACCCCCACAGATACGCAGTATTTT. Translating it yields CASSSRLTPTDTQYF.

V gene TRBV15 combines with J gene TRBJ2-2, with 8 bases that match TRBD2. The CDR3 is 17 amino acids. V was clipped by 1 base and J by 0 bases; unmatched bases: 4. The germline CDR1 and CDR2 sequences are LNHNV and YYDKDF (reference sequence). The CDR3 reads CATSRVRAGANTGELFF. CDR3 DNA sequence: TGTGCCACCAGCAGAGTAAGAGCGGGAGCGAACACCGGGGAGCTGTTTTTT.